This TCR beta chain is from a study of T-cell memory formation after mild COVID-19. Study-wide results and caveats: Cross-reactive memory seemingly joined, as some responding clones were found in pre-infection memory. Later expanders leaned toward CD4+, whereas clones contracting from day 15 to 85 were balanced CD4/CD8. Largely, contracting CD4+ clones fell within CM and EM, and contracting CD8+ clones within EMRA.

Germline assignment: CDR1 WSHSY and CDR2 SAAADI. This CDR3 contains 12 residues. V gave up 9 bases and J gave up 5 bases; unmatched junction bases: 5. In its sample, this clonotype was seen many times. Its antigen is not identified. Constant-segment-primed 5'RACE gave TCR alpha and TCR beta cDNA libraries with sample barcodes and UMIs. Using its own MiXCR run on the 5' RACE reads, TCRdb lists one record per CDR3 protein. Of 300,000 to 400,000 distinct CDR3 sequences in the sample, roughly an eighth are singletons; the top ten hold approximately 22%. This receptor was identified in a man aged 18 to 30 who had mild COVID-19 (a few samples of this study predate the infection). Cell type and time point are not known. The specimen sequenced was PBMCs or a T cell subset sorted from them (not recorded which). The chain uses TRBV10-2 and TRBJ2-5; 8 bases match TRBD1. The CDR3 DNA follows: TGCGCCAGTACCCCAGGGGGCGAGACCCAGTACTTC. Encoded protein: CASTPGGETQYF.